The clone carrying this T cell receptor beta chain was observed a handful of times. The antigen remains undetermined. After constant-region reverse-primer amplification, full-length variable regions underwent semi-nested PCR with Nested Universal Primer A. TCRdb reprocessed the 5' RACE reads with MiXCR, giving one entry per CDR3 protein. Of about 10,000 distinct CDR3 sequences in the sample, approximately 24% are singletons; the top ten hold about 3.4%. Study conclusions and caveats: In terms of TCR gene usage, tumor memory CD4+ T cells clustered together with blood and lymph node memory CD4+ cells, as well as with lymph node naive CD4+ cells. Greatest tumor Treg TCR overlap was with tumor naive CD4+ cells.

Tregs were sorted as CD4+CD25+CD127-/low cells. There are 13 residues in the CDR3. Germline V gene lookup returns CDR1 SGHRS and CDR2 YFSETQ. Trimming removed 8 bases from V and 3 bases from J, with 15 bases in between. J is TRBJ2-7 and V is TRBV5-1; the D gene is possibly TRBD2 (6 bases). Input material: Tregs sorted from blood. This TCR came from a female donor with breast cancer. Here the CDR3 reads CASRRESYYEQYF. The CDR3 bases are TGCGCCAGTAGACGGGAGAGCTACTACGAGCAGTACTTC.